This T cell receptor (beta chain) was retrieved from a study of molecular identifiers for immune sequencing clone quantification. MiXCR was run by TCRdb on the PCR reads, yielding one entry per CDR3 protein. Among approximately 630,000 distinct CDR3 sequences listed, over 25% were seen once. This clonotype was detected only a few times. The sequencing sample was made of naive CD8+ T cells from blood, with Jurkat cell RNA spiked in. As to subset: FACS-sorted CD8+CD4-CCR7+CD45RA+ naive T cells. The sequence was collected from a human donor in good health. Some libraries in this study had Jurkat cell RNA spiked in.

The CDR3: CASSLEAGAGNEQFF. The CDR3 DNA follows: TGTGCCAGCAGCTTAGAGGCGGGAGCGGGCAATGAGCAGTTCTTC. The V gene is TRBV11-2, the J gene TRBJ2-1; TRBD2 matches 7 bases. The CDR3 has 15 amino acids. Unmatched junction bases numbered 5, after V lost 0 bases and J lost 6 bases. Looked up from germline, CDR1 is SGHAT and CDR2 is FQNNGV.